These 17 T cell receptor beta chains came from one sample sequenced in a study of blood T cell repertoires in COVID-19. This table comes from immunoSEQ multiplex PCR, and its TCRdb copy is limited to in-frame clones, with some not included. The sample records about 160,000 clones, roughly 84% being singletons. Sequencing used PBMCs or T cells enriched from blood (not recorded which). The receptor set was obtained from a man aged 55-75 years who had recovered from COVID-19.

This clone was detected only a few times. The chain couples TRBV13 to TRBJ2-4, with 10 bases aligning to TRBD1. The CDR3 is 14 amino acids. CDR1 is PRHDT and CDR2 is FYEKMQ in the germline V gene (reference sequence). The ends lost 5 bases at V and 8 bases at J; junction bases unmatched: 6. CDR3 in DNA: TGTGCCAGCAGCCCGGGACAGGGGTGGGACATTCAGTACTTC. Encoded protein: CASSPGQGWDIQYF.

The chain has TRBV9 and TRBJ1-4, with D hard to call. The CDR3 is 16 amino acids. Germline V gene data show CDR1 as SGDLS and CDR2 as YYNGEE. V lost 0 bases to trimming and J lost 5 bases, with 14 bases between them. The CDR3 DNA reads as TGTGCCAGCAGCGTAGGTCGAACAGCACGGAATGAAAAACTGTTTTTT. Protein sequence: CASSVGRTARNEKLFF. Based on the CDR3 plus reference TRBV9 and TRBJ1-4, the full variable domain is DSGVTQTPKHLITATGQRVTLRCSPRSGDLSVYWYQQSLDQGLQFLIQYYNGEERAKGNILERFSAQQFPDLHSELNLSSLELGDSALYFCASSVGRTARNEKLFFGSGTQLSVL.

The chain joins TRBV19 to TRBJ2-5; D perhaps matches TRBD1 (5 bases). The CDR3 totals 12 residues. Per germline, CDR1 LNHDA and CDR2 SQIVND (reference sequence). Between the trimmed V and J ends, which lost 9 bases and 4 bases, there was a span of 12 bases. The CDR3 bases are TGTGCCAGCAGCAGGGTTGGAGAGACCCAGTACTTC. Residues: CASSRVGETQYF.

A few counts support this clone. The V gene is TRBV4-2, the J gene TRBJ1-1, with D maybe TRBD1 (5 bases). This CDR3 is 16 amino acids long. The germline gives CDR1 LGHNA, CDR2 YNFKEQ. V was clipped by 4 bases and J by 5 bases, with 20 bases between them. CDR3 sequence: CASSRGGVWGGTEAFF. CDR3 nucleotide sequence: TGTGCCAGCAGCCGAGGCGGAGTATGGGGGGGAACTGAAGCTTTCTTT.

Written as DNA, the CDR3 is TGTGCCAGCAGTGAAGCGGGGGGGCAGTACTTC. Protein product: CASSEAGGQYF. This chain connects TRBV6-1 to TRBJ2-7; maybe TRBD2 (6 bases). V lost 0 bases and J lost 9, with 6 bases in between. The CDR3 is 11 amino acids. CDR1 and CDR2 from the germline V gene are MNHNS and SASEGT.

The CDR3 is CASSRGGKGLAAEACQYF. CDR3 DNA: TGTGCCAGCAGCAGAGGGGGGAAAGGACTAGCGGCCGAGGCGTGCCAGTACTTC. The chain recombines TRBV21-1 with TRBJ2-7; TRBD2, as called in the table, went unchecked against the DNA. TRBV21-1 is a documented pseudogene. The length of the CDR3 is 18 residues.

CDR3 in amino acids: CASSRWDNSLAKNIQYF. In DNA, the CDR3 is TGTGCCAGCAGCCGGTGGGACAATAGCCTAGCCAAAAACATTCAGTACTTC. The chain recombines TRBV5-6 with TRBJ2-4; TRBD1 is a possible D gene (6 bases). The CDR3 length is 17 residues. Trimming stripped 4 bases from V and 0 bases from J, with 17 bases between. From germline, CDR1 is SGHDT and CDR2 YYEEEE.

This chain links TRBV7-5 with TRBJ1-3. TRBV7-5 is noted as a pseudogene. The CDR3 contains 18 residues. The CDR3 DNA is TGTGTCAGAAGCTTAAATAACCGGGTTATAAACTCTGGAAACACCATATATTTT. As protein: CVRSLNNRVINSGNTIYF.

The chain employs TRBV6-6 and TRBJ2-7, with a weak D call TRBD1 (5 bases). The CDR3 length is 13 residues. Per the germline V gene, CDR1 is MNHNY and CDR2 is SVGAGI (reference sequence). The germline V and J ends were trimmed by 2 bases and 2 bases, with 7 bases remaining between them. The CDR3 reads CASSYGAAYEQYF. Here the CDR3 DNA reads TGTGCCAGCAGTTACGGGGCGGCCTACGAGCAGTACTTC.

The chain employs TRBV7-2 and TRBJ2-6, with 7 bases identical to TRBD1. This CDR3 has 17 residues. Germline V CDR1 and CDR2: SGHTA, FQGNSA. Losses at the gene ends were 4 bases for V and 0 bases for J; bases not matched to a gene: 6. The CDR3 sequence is CASSSQGPPSGANVLTF. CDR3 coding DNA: TGTGCCAGCAGCTCACAGGGGCCACCCTCTGGGGCCAACGTCCTGACTTTC.

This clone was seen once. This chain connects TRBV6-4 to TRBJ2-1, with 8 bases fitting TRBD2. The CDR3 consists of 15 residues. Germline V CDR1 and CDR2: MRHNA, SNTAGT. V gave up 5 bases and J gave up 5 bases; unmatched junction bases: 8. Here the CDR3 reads CASSPRGLADNEQFF. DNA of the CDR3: TGTGCCAGCAGTCCCCGCGGACTAGCCGACAATGAGCAGTTCTTC.

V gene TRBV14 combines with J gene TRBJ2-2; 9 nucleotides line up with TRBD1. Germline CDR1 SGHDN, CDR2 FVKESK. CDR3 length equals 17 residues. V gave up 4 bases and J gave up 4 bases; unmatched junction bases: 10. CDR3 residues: CASSRQGVSAGTGELFF. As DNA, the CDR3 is TGTGCCAGCAGCCGACAGGGGGTGAGTGCGGGCACCGGGGAGCTGTTTTTT.

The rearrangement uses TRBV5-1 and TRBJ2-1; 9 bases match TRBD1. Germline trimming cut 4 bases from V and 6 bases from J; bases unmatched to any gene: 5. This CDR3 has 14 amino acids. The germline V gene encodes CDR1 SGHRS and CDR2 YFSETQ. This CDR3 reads CASSRDRVFNEQFF. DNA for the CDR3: TGCGCCAGCAGCAGGGACAGGGTTTTCAATGAGCAGTTCTTC.

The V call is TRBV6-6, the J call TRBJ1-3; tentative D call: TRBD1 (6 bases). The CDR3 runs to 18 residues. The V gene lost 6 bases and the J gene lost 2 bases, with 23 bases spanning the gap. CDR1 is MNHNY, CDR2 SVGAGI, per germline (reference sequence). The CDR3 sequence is CASRRTPGLGAAGNTIYF. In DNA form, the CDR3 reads TGTGCCAGCAGGCGAACCCCGGGGTTGGGGGCAGCTGGAAACACCATATATTTT.

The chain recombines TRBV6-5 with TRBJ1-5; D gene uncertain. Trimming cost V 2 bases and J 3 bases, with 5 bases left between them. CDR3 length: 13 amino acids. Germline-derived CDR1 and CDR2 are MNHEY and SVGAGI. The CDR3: CASSYQINQPQHF. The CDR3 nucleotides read TGTGCCAGCAGTTACCAAATCAATCAGCCCCAGCATTTT.

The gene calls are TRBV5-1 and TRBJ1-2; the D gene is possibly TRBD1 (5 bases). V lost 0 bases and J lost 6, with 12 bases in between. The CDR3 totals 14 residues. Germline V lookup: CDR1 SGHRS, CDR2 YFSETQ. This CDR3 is CASSLAQGVDGYTF. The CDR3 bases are TGCGCCAGCAGCTTGGCCCAGGGTGTGGATGGCTACACCTTC.

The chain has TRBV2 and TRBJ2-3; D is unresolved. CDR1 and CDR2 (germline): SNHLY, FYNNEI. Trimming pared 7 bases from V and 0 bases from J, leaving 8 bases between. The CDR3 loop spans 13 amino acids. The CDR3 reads CASNGASTDTQYF. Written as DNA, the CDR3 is TGTGCCAGCAACGGAGCCAGCACAGATACGCAGTATTTT.